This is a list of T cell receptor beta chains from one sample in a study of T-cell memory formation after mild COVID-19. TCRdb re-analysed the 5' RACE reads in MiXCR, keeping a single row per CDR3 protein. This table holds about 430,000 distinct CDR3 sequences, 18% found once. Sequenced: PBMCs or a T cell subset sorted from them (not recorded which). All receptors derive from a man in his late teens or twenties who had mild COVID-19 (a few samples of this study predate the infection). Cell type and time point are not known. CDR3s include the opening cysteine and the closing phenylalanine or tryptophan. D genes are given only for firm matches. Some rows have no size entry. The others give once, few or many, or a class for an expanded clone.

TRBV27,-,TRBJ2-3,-,TGTGCCAGCAGTCCCCGATGGGGCGATACGCAGTATTTT,CASSPRWGDTQYF
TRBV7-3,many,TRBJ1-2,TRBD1,TGTGCCAGCAGCCCCGACAGGGGGCGGGGTGGCTACACCTTC,CASSPDRGRGGYTF
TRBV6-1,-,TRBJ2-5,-,TGTGCCAGCAGTGAAGCCACAGGGAGACAAGAGACCCAGTACTTC,CASSEATGRQETQYF
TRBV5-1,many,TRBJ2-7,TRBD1,TGCGCCAGCACCCCCGGGACAGGGCTCTACGAGCAGTACTTC,CASTPGTGLYEQYF
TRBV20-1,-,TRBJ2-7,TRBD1,TGCAGTGCTAGGGGGACAGGGGATTTATACGAGCAGTACTTC,CSARGTGDLYEQYF
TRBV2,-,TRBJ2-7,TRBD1,TGTGCCAGCCCACCGGGACAGGGGAACCACTACGAGCAGTACTTC,CASPPGQGNHYEQYF
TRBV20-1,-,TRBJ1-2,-,TGCAGTGCGGACCGCGGTGGCTACACCTTC,CSADRGGYTF
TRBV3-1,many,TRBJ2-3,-,TGTGCCAGCAGTCCGACAGTGGGTCATACAGATACGCAGTATTTT,CASSPTVGHTDTQYF
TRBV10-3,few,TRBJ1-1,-,TGTGCCTCGGGCGGACACACCAACACTGAAGCTTTCTTT,CASGGHTNTEAFF
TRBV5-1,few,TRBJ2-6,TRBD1,TGCGCCAGCAAGACGACAGGGGGCTCTGGGGCCAACGTCCTGACTTTC,CASKTTGGSGANVLTF
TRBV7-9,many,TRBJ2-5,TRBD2,TGTGCCAGCAGCCGCGGGGGGGGCGAGACCCAGTACTTC,CASSRGGGETQYF
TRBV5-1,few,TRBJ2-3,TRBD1,TGCGCCAGCAGCCCACCGGGGACAGTCTCATTCACAGATACGCAGTATTTT,CASSPPGTVSFTDTQYF
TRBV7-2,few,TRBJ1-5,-,TGTGCCAGCAGCCCGGCGGGCCAGGGCCTGAATCAGCCCCAGCATTTT,CASSPAGQGLNQPQHF
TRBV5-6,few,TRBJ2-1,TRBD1,TGTGCCAGCAGCTCAACAGGGGGCAACTACAATGAGCAGTTCTTC,CASSSTGGNYNEQFF
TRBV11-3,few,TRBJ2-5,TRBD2,TGTGCCAGCAGCTTAGGGCTATCAGCGGGACGGGGGCAAGAGACCCAGTACTTC,CASSLGLSAGRGQETQYF
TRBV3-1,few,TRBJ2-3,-,TGTGCCAGCAGCATTGGGGGGCCGACAGATACGCAGTATTTT,CASSIGGPTDTQYF
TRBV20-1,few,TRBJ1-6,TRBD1,TGCAGTGCTACAGGGGGCGCGAATTCACCCCTCCACTTT,CSATGGANSPLHF
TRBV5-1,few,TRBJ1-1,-,TGCGCCAGCGCCAAACCGGGGAACACTGAAGCTTTCTTT,CASAKPGNTEAFF
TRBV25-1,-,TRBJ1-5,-,TGTGCCAAGGACAATCAGCCCCAGCATTTT,CAKDNQPQHF
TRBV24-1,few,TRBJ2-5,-,TGTGCCACCAGTGATTCAAAAGAGACCCAGTACTTC,CATSDSKETQYF
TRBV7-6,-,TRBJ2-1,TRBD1,TGTGCCAGCAGCTATGGGGCCGGGACAGGGAACAATGAGCAGTTCTTC,CASSYGAGTGNNEQFF
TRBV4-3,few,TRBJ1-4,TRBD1,TGCGCCAGCAGCCGGAATAGGGGGCCGTTTTCTGAAAAACTGTTTTTT,CASSRNRGPFSEKLFF
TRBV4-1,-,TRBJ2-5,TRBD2,TGCGCCAGCAGCCATCGTACCCTACTAGCGGGGGCAGAGACCCAGTACTTC,CASSHRTLLAGAETQYF
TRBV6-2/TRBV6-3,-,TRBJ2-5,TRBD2,TGTGCCAGCGGGTTAGCGGGGTTCCAAGAGACCCAGTACTTC,CASGLAGFQETQYF
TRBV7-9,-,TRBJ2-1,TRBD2,TGTGCCAGCACCTCCACCCGGGGGGGGCCGACTGAGCAGTTCTTC,CASTSTRGGPTEQFF
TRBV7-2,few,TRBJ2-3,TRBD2,TGTGCCAGCAGCTTAGCTTCTAGCGGGGGGGCAGATACGCAGTATTTT,CASSLASSGGADTQYF
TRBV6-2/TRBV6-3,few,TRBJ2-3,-,TGTGCCAGCAGTGACAGAGATACGCAGTATTTT,CASSDRDTQYF